This T cell receptor beta chain was sequenced in a study of cytomegalovirus exposure and HLA in healthy donors. The germline CDR1 and CDR2 sequences are LNHDA and SQIVND (reference sequence). The CDR3 consists of 15 residues. The junction had 6 bases not matched to a gene; V was cut back by 1 base and J by 7 bases. PCR used 60 Vbeta primers and 13 Jbeta primers. The table came from immunoSEQ multiplex PCR; TCRdb's copy has only in-frame clones and leaves some out. This repertoire shows under 200,000 clones, around 80% found once; its top ten account for roughly 8%. Specimen: PBMCs. The chain combines TRBV19 with TRBJ1-5, with TRBD1 identical over 8 bases. The TCR was taken from a male donor in good health and CMV-seropositive. The CDR3 DNA is TGTGCCAGTAGTATAGGAGCCAGGGGGCAACAGCCCCAGCATTTT. Translating gives CASSIGARGQQPQHF.